A single sample gave rise to the 18 T cell receptor beta chains below, sequenced in a study of blood T cell dynamics during melanoma immunotherapy. Measured with immunoSEQ multiplex PCR; TCRdb has only the in-frame clones, and not every one. The sample contains some 1,400 clones, approximately 87% of which appear only once. Regarding time point: pre-treatment baseline. Sequenced here: effector memory CD8+ T cells from blood, sampled from a patient treated with checkpoint blockade. These receptors all come from a human donor with melanoma.

This chain joins TRBV4-1 and TRBJ2-1; TRBD2 matches at 8 bases. The junction had 7 bases not matched to a gene; V was cut back by 2 bases and J by 10 bases. There are 14 residues in the CDR3. Germline-derived CDR1 and CDR2 are MGHRA and YSYEKL. The CDR3 nucleotides read TGCGCCAGCAGCCAACCTTCGGGGGGGTCCGAGCAGTTCTTC. Its translation: CASSQPSGGSEQFF.

The V call is TRBV6-1, the J call TRBJ2-3, with TRBD2 identical over 15 bases. Germline lookup yields CDR1 MNHNS and CDR2 SASEGT. With V trimmed by 2 bases and J by 2 bases, 11 bases remained unmatched. The CDR3 runs to 20 residues. The CDR3 DNA sequence: TGTGCCAGCAGTGAATGGACTAGCGGGAGGGCCAGCGCCAACACAGATACGCAGTATTTT. Residues: CASSEWTSGRASANTDTQYF.

The V and J genes are TRBV25-1 and TRBJ1-2; D may be TRBD1 (5 bases). V lost 3 bases, J lost 4 bases, and 12 bases lay in between. The CDR3 consists of 14 residues. Germline CDR1 reads MGHDK; CDR2 reads SYGVNS. Here the CDR3 reads CASSDGGGFYGYTF. In DNA, the CDR3 is TGTGCCAGCAGTGACGGGGGGGGATTCTATGGCTACACCTTC.

The chain has TRBV9 and TRBJ2-7; D remains ambiguous. The germline V gene has CDR1 SGDLS and CDR2 YYNGEE. There are 11 residues in the CDR3. Trimming removed 3 bases from V and 3 bases from J, with 4 bases in between. CDR3 nucleotide sequence: TGTGCCAGCAGCGCCGGCTACGAGCAGTACTTC. This gives the protein CASSAGYEQYF.

The chain joins TRBV4-1 to TRBJ1-2; D is ambiguous. This CDR3 contains 11 residues. Trimming took 8 bases from V and 4 from J, leaving 8 bases between them. Germline V gene sequence: CDR1 MGHRA, CDR2 YSYEKL. The CDR3 is CASGTLYGYTF. The CDR3 nucleotides are TGCGCCAGCGGCACACTCTATGGCTACACCTTC.

The chain couples TRBV6-4 to TRBJ2-7; 7 bases are shared with TRBD2. Germline CDR1 is MRHNA and CDR2 is SNTAGT. The CDR3 totals 13 residues. V was clipped by 6 bases and J by 5 bases; unmatched bases: 7. This chain's CDR3 is CASSLTSVHEQYF. CDR3 coding DNA: TGTGCCAGCAGCCTAACTAGCGTCCACGAGCAGTACTTC.

The DNA of the CDR3 is TGTGCCAGCAGCCCCTCCTCGGTCTCTCAAGAGACCCAGTACTTC. Translated: CASSPSSVSQETQYF. The genes are TRBV9 and TRBJ2-5; D uncertain. The germline V gene has CDR1 SGDLS and CDR2 YYNGEE. V lost 4 bases to trimming and J lost 2 bases, with 15 bases between them. There are 15 residues in the CDR3.

This rearrangement joins TRBV29-1 to TRBJ1-5, with D perhaps TRBD1 (6 bases). The CDR3 is 13 residues long. CDR1 is SQVTM and CDR2 is ANQGSEA in the germline V gene. The V end lost 3 bases, the J end lost 3 bases, and 9 bases lay between the germline ends. The CDR3 coding sequence is TGCAGCGTTGACAGGGGAGACAATCAGCCCCAGCATTTT. It codes for CSVDRGDNQPQHF.

The chain links TRBV5-6 to TRBJ1-4; D may be TRBD1 (6 bases). The CDR3 sequence is 14 residues long. CDR1 SGHDT and CDR2 YYEEEE come from the germline V gene. Trimming took off 4 bases at V and 5 bases at J, with 12 bases between the two ends. The CDR3 DNA reads TGTGCCAGCAGCCCGGACAGACCGAATGAAAAACTGTTTTTT. It specifies CASSPDRPNEKLFF.

The rearrangement uses TRBV27 and TRBJ2-1; TRBD2 matches at 7 bases. CDR1 and CDR2 (germline): MNHEY, SMNVEV (reference sequence). Trimming removed 3 bases from V and 4 bases from J; junction bases left unmatched: 3. This CDR3 region has 14 residues. CDR3 DNA sequence: TGTGCCAGCAGTTTGCTAGCGGAATACAATGAGCAGTTCTTC. The encoded protein is CASSLLAEYNEQFF.

Only one count was recorded for this clone. The chain has TRBV9 and TRBJ2-3, with 7 nucleotides matching TRBD2. This CDR3 is built from 21 residues. The J segment lost 1 base and the V segment lost 3 bases, leaving 23 bases of the junction unmatched. In germline, CDR1 is SGDLS, CDR2 YYNGEE. The CDR3 protein is CASSEEGPDAGDNFGTDTQYF. The CDR3 DNA follows: TGTGCCAGCAGCGAGGAGGGGCCCGACGCGGGAGATAATTTCGGCACAGATACGCAGTATTTT.

The rearrangement joins TRBV15 to TRBJ2-2; 9 nucleotides match TRBD2. Germline V CDR1 and CDR2: LNHNV, YYDKDF (reference sequence). The CDR3 sequence is 16 residues long. V shed 3 bases and J 3 bases; nucleotides not matched to a gene: 5. CDR3 amino acids: CATSSRTSADTGELFF. CDR3 coding DNA: TGTGCCACCAGCAGCCGGACTAGCGCCGACACCGGGGAGCTGTTTTTT. Full variable domain (missing parts from reference TRBV15 and TRBJ2-2): DAMVIQNPRYQVTQFGKPVTLSCSQTLNHNVMYWYQQKSSQAPKLLFHYYDKDFNNEADTPDNFQSRRPNTSFCFLDIRSPGLGDTAMYLCATSSRTSADTGELFFGEGSRLTVL.

The chain recombines TRBV7-9 with TRBJ1-1, with D perhaps matching TRBD1 (5 bases). This CDR3 is built from 13 residues. CDR1 SEHNR and CDR2 FQNEAQ come from the germline V gene (reference sequence). The V end lost 5 bases, the J end lost 7 bases, and 14 bases lay between the germline ends. The CDR3 is CASSTAGLLEAFF. The CDR3 DNA reads as TGTGCCAGCAGCACCGCAGGGTTACTTGAAGCTTTCTTT.

The rearrangement links TRBV5-6 to TRBJ2-5, with D perhaps being TRBD1 or TRBD2 (5 bases each). Trimming pared 4 bases from V and 5 bases from J, leaving 12 bases between. The CDR3 spans 13 residues. CDR1 SGHDT and CDR2 YYEEEE come from the germline V gene. The chain's CDR3 is CASSPGTPETQYF. The DNA for the CDR3 is TGTGCCAGCAGCCCCGGGACCCCGGAGACCCAGTACTTC.

The chain carries TRBV9 and TRBJ1-3; D is uncertain. CDR1 and CDR2 from the germline V gene are SGDLS and YYNGEE. Trimming cost V 0 bases and J 0 bases, with 7 bases left between them. The CDR3 covers 15 residues. Here the CDR3 reads CASSVAGSSGNTIYF. For the CDR3, the DNA is TGTGCCAGCAGCGTAGCGGGCAGCTCTGGAAACACCATATATTTT.

CDR3 sequence reads: CASSSPPGLINEQFF. Here the CDR3 DNA reads TGTGCCAGCAGCTCACCCCCGGGACTAATTAATGAGCAGTTCTTC. V gene TRBV7-2 combines with J gene TRBJ2-1, with 7 bases lining up with TRBD2. In germline, CDR1 is SGHTA, CDR2 FQGNSA. The CDR3 is made up of 15 amino acids. Losses at the gene ends were 4 bases for V and 7 bases for J; bases not matched to a gene: 10.

The V call is TRBV28, the J call TRBJ1-3; D not resolved. Trimming took 4 bases from V and 6 from J, leaving 16 bases between them. CDR1 and CDR2 (germline): MDHEN, SYDVKM. This CDR3 has 15 residues. The CDR3 DNA is TGTGCCAGCAGTTCCCCGAGCGAGATTGTAAACACCATATATTTT. Translation: CASSSPSEIVNTIYF.

The chain is built from TRBV28 and TRBJ2-7; tentatively, D is TRBD2 (6 bases). Germline CDR1 is MDHEN and CDR2 is SYDVKM. The CDR3 is 15 amino acids. Trimming removed 7 bases from V and 1 base from J, with 17 bases in between. The CDR3 protein is CASTITFGSSYEQYF. DNA for the CDR3: TGTGCCAGCACTATTACTTTCGGGAGTTCCTACGAGCAGTACTTC. Supplemented by reference TRBV28 and TRBJ2-7, the full variable domain reads DVKVTQSSRYLVKRTGEKVFLECVQDMDHENMFWYRQDPGLGLRLIYFSYDVKMKEKGDIPEGYSVSREKKERFSLILESASTNQTSMYLCASTITFGSSYEQYFGPGTRLTVT.